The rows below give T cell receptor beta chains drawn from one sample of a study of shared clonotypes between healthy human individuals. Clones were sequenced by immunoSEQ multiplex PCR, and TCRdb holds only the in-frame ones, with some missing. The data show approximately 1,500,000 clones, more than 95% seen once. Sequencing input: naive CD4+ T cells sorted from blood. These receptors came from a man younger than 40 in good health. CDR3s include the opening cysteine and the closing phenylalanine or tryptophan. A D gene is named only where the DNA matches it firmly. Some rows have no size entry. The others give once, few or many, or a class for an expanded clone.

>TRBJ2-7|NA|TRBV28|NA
CASSLPGIPYEQYF
TGTGCCAGCAGTCTGCCGGGGATTCCCTACGAGCAGTACTTC
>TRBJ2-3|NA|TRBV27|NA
CAVSGARADTQYF
TGTGCCGTTAGCGGTGCTAGGGCAGATACGCAGTATTTT
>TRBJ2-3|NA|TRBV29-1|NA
CSVGSSADTQYF
TGCAGCGTTGGTAGTTCCGCGGATACGCAGTATTTT
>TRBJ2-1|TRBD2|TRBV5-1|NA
CASSLIAGVNNEQFF
TGCGCCAGCAGCTTGATAGCGGGAGTCAACAATGAGCAGTTCTTC
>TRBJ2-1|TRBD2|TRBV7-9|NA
CASSFLAVYNEQFF
TGTGCCAGCAGCTTTCTAGCGGTTTACAATGAGCAGTTCTTC
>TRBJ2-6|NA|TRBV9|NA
CASSVSSGANVLTF
TGTGCCAGCAGCGTCTCGTCTGGGGCCAACGTCCTGACTTTC
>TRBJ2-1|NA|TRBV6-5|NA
CASSPYRVNEQFF
TGTGCCAGCAGTCCTTACAGGGTCAACGAGCAGTTCTTC
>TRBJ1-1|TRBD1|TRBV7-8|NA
CASSKVPGQGMNTEAFF
TGTGCCAGCAGCAAAGTCCCGGGACAGGGAATGAACACTGAAGCTTTCTTT
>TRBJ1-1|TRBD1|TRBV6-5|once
CASSYSRQGGNTEAFF
TGTGCCAGCAGTTACTCGAGACAGGGGGGAAACACTGAAGCTTTCTTT
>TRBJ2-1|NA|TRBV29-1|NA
CSVGTRNNEQFF
TGCAGCGTCGGGACCAGGAACAATGAGCAGTTCTTC
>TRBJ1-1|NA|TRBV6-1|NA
CASSAGPNTEAFF
TGTGCCAGCAGCGCGGGACCGAACACTGAAGCTTTCTTT
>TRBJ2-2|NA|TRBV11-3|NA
CASSLEEATGELFF
TGTGCCAGCAGCTTAGAGGAGGCCACCGGGGAGCTGTTTTTT
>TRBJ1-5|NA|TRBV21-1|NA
CASSKATVPNNQPQHF
TGTGCCAGCAGCAAAGCCACAGTGCCCAACAATCAGCCCCAGCATTTT
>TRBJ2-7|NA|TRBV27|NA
CASTSGYEQYF
TGTGCCAGCACCTCCGGCTACGAGCAGTACTTC
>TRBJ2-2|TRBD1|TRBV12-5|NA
CASGSWTGNTGELFF
TGTGCTAGTGGTTCTTGGACAGGCAACACCGGGGAGCTGTTTTTT
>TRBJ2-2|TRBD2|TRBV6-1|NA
CATAGGPLPGELFF
TGTGCCACCGCGGGAGGGCCCTTACCGGGGGAGCTGTTTTTT
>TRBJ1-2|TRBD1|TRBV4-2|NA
CASSQDQGAIYGYTF
TGTGCCAGCAGCCAAGATCAGGGGGCGATCTATGGCTACACCTTC
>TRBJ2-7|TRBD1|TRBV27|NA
CASSLRGTGGGEQYF
TGTGCCAGCAGTTTAAGAGGGACAGGGGGCGGCGAGCAGTACTTC
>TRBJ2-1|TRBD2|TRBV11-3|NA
CASSLGGGGLDGTEQFF
TGTGCCAGCAGCTTAGGGGGAGGGGGACTAGATGGCACTGAGCAGTTCTTC
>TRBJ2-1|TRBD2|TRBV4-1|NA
CASSRPEAGNSYNEQFF
TGCGCCAGCAGCCGCCCTGAAGCGGGAAACTCCTACAATGAGCAGTTCTTC
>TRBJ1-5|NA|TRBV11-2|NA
CASSPMGELQHF
TGTGCCAGCAGCCCCATGGGGGAGCTCCAGCATTTT
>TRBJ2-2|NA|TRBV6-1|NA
CATCWTGNTGELFF
TGTGCCACCTGCTGGACGGGAAACACCGGGGAGCTGTTTTTT
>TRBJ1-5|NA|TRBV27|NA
CASSLDSFSNQPQHF
TGTGCCAGCAGTTTAGACAGCTTTAGCAATCAGCCCCAGCATTTT
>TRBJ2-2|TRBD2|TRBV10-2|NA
CASSEQAGVAGELFF
TGCGCCAGCAGTGAACAAGCGGGAGTGGCCGGGGAGCTGTTTTTT
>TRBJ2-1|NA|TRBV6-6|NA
CASSSVAAYNEQFF
TGTGCCAGCAGTTCGGTAGCGGCCTACAATGAGCAGTTCTTC
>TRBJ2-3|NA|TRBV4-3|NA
CASGQRLTDTQYF
TGCGCCTCCGGACAGAGACTCACAGATACGCAGTATTTT
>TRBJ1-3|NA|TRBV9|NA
CASSAGLPGNTIYF
TGTGCCAGCAGCGCGGGACTGCCTGGAAACACCATATATTTT
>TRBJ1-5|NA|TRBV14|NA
CASSRAGPGAQPQHF
TGTGCCAGCAGCCGGGCGGGGCCGGGAGCGCAGCCCCAGCATTTT
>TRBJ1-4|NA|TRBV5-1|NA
CASSLIGATNEKLFF
TGCGCCAGCAGCTTGATCGGAGCAACTAATGAAAAACTGTTTTTT
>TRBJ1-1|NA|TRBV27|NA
CASSALPGRGNTEAFF
TGTGCCAGCAGTGCTCTCCCGGGACGGGGGAACACTGAAGCTTTCTTT
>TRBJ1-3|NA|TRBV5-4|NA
CASSLDSHSGNTIYF
TGTGCCAGCAGCTTGGACAGTCACTCTGGAAACACCATATATTTT
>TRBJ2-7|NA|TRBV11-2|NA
CASSGAGPSGYEQYF
TGTGCCAGCAGCGGGGCGGGGCCATCTGGCTACGAGCAGTACTTC
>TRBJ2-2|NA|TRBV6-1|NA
CASCASGVAFAGELFF
TGTGCCAGCTGTGCCTCAGGGGTTGCCTTTGCCGGGGAGCTGTTTTTT
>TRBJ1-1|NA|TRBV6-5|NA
CASSYSETLRNTEAFF
TGTGCCAGCAGTTACTCGGAGACACTTAGAAACACTGAAGCTTTCTTT
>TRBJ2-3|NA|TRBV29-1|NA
CSVRGGTDTQYF
TGCAGCGTCAGGGGTGGCACAGATACGCAGTATTTT